Listed here are 29 T cell receptor beta chains from one sample, sequenced in a study of shared clonotypes between healthy human individuals. Here immunoSEQ multiplex PCR was the method, and the copy in TCRdb shows in-frame clones only, minus some. Here the sample spans roughly 2 million clones, around 95% being singletons. Sequencing was carried out using naive CD4+ T cells sorted from blood. The sample's subset: CD45RA+ positively selected. These receptors were collected from a man aged 18 to 35 in good health.

The chain employs TRBV9 and TRBJ1-2, with D perhaps TRBD1 (5 bases). The CDR3 is 14 residues long. From germline, CDR1 is SGDLS and CDR2 YYNGEE. Trimming removed 0 bases from V and 4 bases from J, with 10 bases in between. The CDR3, as DNA: TGTGCCAGCAGCGTAGGTCCGACAGTCTATGGCTACACCTTC. It codes for CASSVGPTVYGYTF.

This clone has only one observation. The chain carries TRBV7-2 and TRBJ1-2; tentatively, D is TRBD1 (6 bases). The CDR3 is made up of 15 amino acids. The V end lost 1 base, the J end lost 3 bases, and 12 bases lay between the germline ends. The V gene's germline CDR1 is SGHTA and CDR2 FQGNSA. In DNA, the CDR3 is TGTGCCAGCAGCTTAGGGCGCAGGGGTGACTATGGCTACACCTTC. Protein: CASSLGRRGDYGYTF.

V and J are TRBV5-1 and TRBJ2-3; D might be TRBD2 (6 bases). The germline V gene has CDR1 SGHRS and CDR2 YFSETQ. CDR3 length: 16 residues. Deletions cut 4 bases from V and 3 bases from J, with 18 bases between. The CDR3 region is CASSPLARGRTDTQYF. The CDR3 DNA reads as TGCGCCAGCAGCCCCCTGGCTCGGGGGAGGACAGATACGCAGTATTTT.

This chain uses TRBV11-3 with TRBJ2-2, with D unclear. This CDR3 region has 17 residues. The V and J ends lost 4 bases and 2 bases respectively, with 17 bases between them. Looked up from germline, CDR1 is SGHNT and CDR2 is YENEEA. CDR3 bases: TGTGCCAGCAGCTCAACTTTGAGTTGGGCAAACACCGGGGAGCTGTTTTTT. Amino acids: CASSSTLSWANTGELFF.

The V and J genes are TRBV6-5 and TRBJ1-1; 9 bases match TRBD1. The CDR3 has 15 residues. The V gene end was trimmed by 5 bases and the J gene end by 5 bases; junction bases not matched to a gene: 9. Germline values: CDR1 MNHEY, CDR2 SVGAGI. For the CDR3, the DNA is TGTGCCAGCAGTACGCCGGGACAGGGTGGAACTGAAGCTTTCTTT. Amino acids: CASSTPGQGGTEAFF.

This clone has a single count. Other nucleotide sequences in the sample specify the same CDR3. V usage is TRBV6-5 and J usage is TRBJ2-7, with TRBD1 matching 8 bases. J lost 0 bases, V lost 7 bases, and 2 bases had no gene match. This CDR3 contains 13 residues. Germline V gene data show CDR1 as MNHEY and CDR2 as SVGAGI. CDR3 sequence: CASTQGVSYEQYF. DNA of the CDR3: TGTGCCAGCACACAGGGGGTCTCCTACGAGCAGTACTTC.

The rearrangement links TRBV4-1 to TRBJ1-3; 8 bases are shared with TRBD1. Germline CDR1 MGHRA, CDR2 YSYEKL. The J segment lost 2 bases and the V segment lost 1 base, leaving 10 bases of the junction unmatched. The CDR3 is made up of 18 amino acids. The CDR3, as DNA: TGCGCCAGCAGCCAAGCAGGACAGGGATTAAGCGCTGGAAACACCATATATTTT. Protein product: CASSQAGQGLSAGNTIYF.

V usage is TRBV19 and J usage is TRBJ2-7; 7 bases fit TRBD1. The CDR3 is made up of 15 amino acids. With V trimmed by 5 bases and J by 5 bases, 12 bases remained unmatched. Per the germline V gene, CDR1 is LNHDA and CDR2 is SQIVND (reference sequence). CDR3 nucleotides: TGTGCCAGTAGTCCCGCCGGGACAGAGCCTGACGAGCAGTACTTC. Protein product: CASSPAGTEPDEQYF.

The V gene is TRBV4-1, the J gene TRBJ1-6, with D hard to call. The CDR3 is 17 amino acids. The ends were cut back, 1 base at V and 1 base at J, with 11 bases in the middle. CDR1 and CDR2 from the germline V gene are MGHRA and YSYEKL. CDR3 protein: CASSQAGSYSYNSPLHF. The DNA of the CDR3 is TGCGCCAGCAGCCAAGCCGGTTCTTATTCCTATAATTCACCCCTCCACTTT.

Only a few counts were recorded for this clone. V gene TRBV5-1 combines with J gene TRBJ1-5; D not resolved. The CDR3 is 14 residues long. The ends were cut back, 0 bases at V and 7 bases at J, with 11 bases in the middle. Germline V gene data show CDR1 as SGHRS and CDR2 as YFSETQ. Here the CDR3 DNA reads TGCGCCAGCAGCTTGGACGCGGCGGGGCAGCCCCAGCATTTT. This sequence encodes CASSLDAAGQPQHF.

This chain connects TRBV10-1 to TRBJ1-5; no definite D call. The CDR3 is made up of 14 amino acids. V was clipped by 2 bases and J by 3 bases, with 8 bases between them. Germline-derived CDR1 and CDR2 are WNHNN and SYGVQD (reference sequence). As DNA, the CDR3 is TGCGCCAGCAGTGAGACGGTCGACAATCAGCCCCAGCATTTT. This gives the protein CASSETVDNQPQHF.

Comment on this clone: Additional DNA sequences in this sample encode the identical CDR3. The chain links TRBV30 to TRBJ1-4; 7 bases align to TRBD1. Germline CDR1 GTSNPN, CDR2 SVGIG (reference sequence). The CDR3 length is 16 residues. With V trimmed by 0 bases and J by 2 bases, 6 bases remained unmatched. The CDR3, as DNA: TGTGCCTGGAGTGTAGGAGCAGGGGGTACTAATGAAAAACTGTTTTTT. Amino acids: CAWSVGAGGTNEKLFF.

The chain combines TRBV15 with TRBJ2-1, with D perhaps TRBD2 (6 bases). The CDR3 length is 16 residues. The V and J ends lost 1 base and 3 bases respectively, with 13 bases between them. Germline CDR1 is LNHNV and CDR2 is YYDKDF (reference sequence). DNA for the CDR3: TGTGCCACCAGCAGAGGGGGGAAGACTAGCTACAATGAGCAGTTCTTC. Amino acid sequence: CATSRGGKTSYNEQFF.

In nucleotides, the CDR3 is TGTGCCAGCAGTCCGGGACAGGGGGTGACAGATACGCAGTATTTT. This encodes CASSPGQGVTDTQYF. The rearrangement uses TRBV6-1 and TRBJ2-3; TRBD1 aligns across 11 bases. CDR1 MNHNS and CDR2 SASEGT come from the germline V gene. The V and J ends lost 5 bases and 3 bases, in that order; junction bases with no gene match: 4. The CDR3 is 15 residues long.

This chain links TRBV6-6 with TRBJ1-1; 11 bases are shared with TRBD1. This CDR3 has 15 amino acids. The germline gives CDR1 MNHNY, CDR2 SVGAGI (reference sequence). Trimming took 6 bases from V and 3 from J; bases not matched to a gene: 6. This CDR3 reads CASRPGQGADTEAFF. In DNA form, the CDR3 reads TGTGCCAGCAGACCCGGACAGGGGGCGGACACTGAAGCTTTCTTT.

CDR3 protein: CASSQASASGKDTQYF. As DNA, the CDR3 is TGCGCCAGCAGCCAAGCTTCGGCTAGCGGGAAGGATACGCAGTATTTT. The V call is TRBV4-3, the J call TRBJ2-3; 9 nucleotides agree with TRBD2. The V and J ends lost 1 base and 6 bases, in that order; junction bases with no gene match: 8. Germline V lookup: CDR1 LGHNA, CDR2 YSLEER. The CDR3 runs to 16 residues.

V gene TRBV9 combines with J gene TRBJ2-3; a possible D gene is TRBD2 (6 bases). The CDR3 covers 14 residues. CDR1 is SGDLS, CDR2 YYNGEE, per germline. Trimming stripped 2 bases from V and 6 bases from J, with 13 bases between. CDR3 residues: CASSVGLPHDTQYF. In DNA form, the CDR3 reads TGTGCCAGCAGCGTTGGACTACCCCACGATACGCAGTATTTT.

The chain links TRBV18 to TRBJ2-7; D might be TRBD2 (5 bases). CDR1 is KGHSH and CDR2 is LQKENI in the germline V gene. V dropped 4 bases and J dropped 2 bases, with 15 bases sitting between them. The CDR3 length is 15 residues. The CDR3 here is CASSLLEGFAYEQYF. The CDR3 nucleotides read TGTGCCAGCTCACTCTTAGAGGGTTTTGCCTACGAGCAGTACTTC.

This clone has only one observation. J is TRBJ2-6 and V is TRBV5-4; no firm D call. Germline CDR1 and CDR2: SGHNT and YYREEE (reference sequence). The CDR3 is made up of 15 amino acids. V dropped 3 bases and J dropped 4 bases, with 11 bases sitting between them. CDR3 sequence: CASSSTRAGANVLTF. CDR3 nucleotide sequence: TGTGCCAGCAGCTCTACTCGCGCCGGGGCCAACGTCCTGACTTTC.

The V and J genes are TRBV6-6 and TRBJ1-2, with 8 nucleotides matching TRBD1. This CDR3 spans 15 amino acids. The trim removed 6 bases at V and 7 bases at J, leaving 13 bases unmatched. Germline V gene lookup returns CDR1 MNHNY and CDR2 SVGAGI (reference sequence). The DNA of the CDR3 is TGTGCCAGCAGCCCTCCTACAGGGGGTAATGGTGGCTACACCTTC. Translated, it gives CASSPPTGGNGGYTF.

The gene calls are TRBV9 and TRBJ2-1, with D tentatively TRBD1 (5 bases). V was shortened by 4 bases and J by 4 bases, with 18 bases between the two germline ends. Germline V gene sequence: CDR1 SGDLS, CDR2 YYNGEE. The CDR3 spans 16 residues. The CDR3 nucleotides read TGTGCCAGCAGCCTAGGAGTTCGGCAGGGATACAATGAGCAGTTCTTC. Translated: CASSLGVRQGYNEQFF.

This sequence joins TRBV30 and TRBJ2-7; 7 bases agree with TRBD2. The CDR3 runs to 15 residues. Germline V CDR1 and CDR2: GTSNPN, SVGIG (reference sequence). V dropped 0 bases and J dropped 6; count of bases not matched to a gene: 11. The CDR3 here is CAWSVVGLVSAEQYF. In DNA form, the CDR3 reads TGTGCCTGGAGTGTAGTCGGACTAGTATCGGCCGAGCAGTACTTC.

The chain employs TRBV2 and TRBJ2-1; 7 bases match TRBD2. CDR3 length: 17 residues. The germline V gene encodes CDR1 SNHLY and CDR2 FYNNEI. V lost 7 bases and J lost 0; bases outside the gene matches: 12. Here the CDR3 reads CASNVPAGPISYNEQFF. The CDR3 bases are TGTGCCAGCAATGTGCCAGCGGGGCCCATCTCCTACAATGAGCAGTTCTTC.

This rearrangement joins TRBV4-1 to TRBJ2-7, with 7 positions matching TRBD2. This CDR3 is 16 amino acids long. After removal of 0 bases from V and 2 bases from J, the junction contained 7 bases not matched to a gene. Germline loops: CDR1 MGHRA, CDR2 YSYEKL. The CDR3, as DNA: TGCGCCAGCAGCCAAGATTGGGCGGGAGTTACCTACGAGCAGTACTTC. It specifies CASSQDWAGVTYEQYF.

The chain is built from TRBV4-1 and TRBJ1-2; D gene unclear. CDR1 is MGHRA, CDR2 YSYEKL, per germline. The CDR3 covers 15 residues. V was clipped by 5 bases and J by 2 bases, with 15 bases between them. Here the CDR3 DNA reads TGCGCCAGCAGCGGACGGCCGTTTTCGAACTATGGCTACACCTTC. This translates into CASSGRPFSNYGYTF.

This rearrangement joins TRBV4-2 to TRBJ2-1; TRBD2 matches at 12 bases. With V trimmed by 0 bases and J by 7 bases, 4 bases remained unmatched. The CDR3 is 16 amino acids. CDR1 is LGHNA and CDR2 is YNFKEQ in the germline V gene. CDR3 region: CASSQDASGGANEQFF. For the CDR3, the DNA is TGTGCCAGCAGCCAAGATGCTAGCGGGGGGGCAAATGAGCAGTTCTTC.

The chain employs TRBV10-3 and TRBJ1-6; the D is unclear. This CDR3 contains 16 residues. V was pared by 0 bases and J by 5 bases, with 11 bases between. The V gene's germline CDR1 is ENHRY and CDR2 SYGVKD. As DNA, the CDR3 is TGTGCCATCAGTGAGTCGAGTCCGCAAAATAATTCACCCCTCCACTTT. It specifies CAISESSPQNNSPLHF.

The chain uses TRBV11-2 and TRBJ2-3; 9 bases are a match to TRBD2. The CDR3 sequence is 15 residues long. V lost 1 base and J lost 5; bases outside the gene matches: 4. Germline CDR1 is SGHAT and CDR2 is FQNNGV. This chain's CDR3 is CASSLGSGGLDTQYF. Written as DNA, the CDR3 is TGTGCCAGCAGCTTAGGGAGCGGGGGGCTAGATACGCAGTATTTT.

V and J are TRBV10-3 and TRBJ2-1, with no clear D. Between the trimmed V and J ends, which lost 4 bases and 9 bases, there was a span of 7 bases. The CDR3 is made up of 11 amino acids. Germline-derived CDR1 and CDR2 are ENHRY and SYGVKD. The CDR3 sequence: CAISALGEQFF. CDR3 coding DNA: TGTGCCATCAGTGCTTTGGGTGAGCAGTTCTTC.